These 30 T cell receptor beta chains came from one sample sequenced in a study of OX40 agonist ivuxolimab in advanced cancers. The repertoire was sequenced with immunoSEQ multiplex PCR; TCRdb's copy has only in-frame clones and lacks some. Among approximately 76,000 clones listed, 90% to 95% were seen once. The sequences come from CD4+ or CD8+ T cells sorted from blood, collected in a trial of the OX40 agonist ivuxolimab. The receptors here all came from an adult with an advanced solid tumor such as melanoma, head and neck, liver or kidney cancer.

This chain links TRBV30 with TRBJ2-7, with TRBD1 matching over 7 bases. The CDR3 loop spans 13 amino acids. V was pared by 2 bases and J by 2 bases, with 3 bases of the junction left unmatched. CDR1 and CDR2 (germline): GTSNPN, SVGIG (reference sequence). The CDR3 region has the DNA TGTGCCTGGAGTCAAGGGACAGCCTACGAGCAGTACTTC. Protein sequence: CAWSQGTAYEQYF.

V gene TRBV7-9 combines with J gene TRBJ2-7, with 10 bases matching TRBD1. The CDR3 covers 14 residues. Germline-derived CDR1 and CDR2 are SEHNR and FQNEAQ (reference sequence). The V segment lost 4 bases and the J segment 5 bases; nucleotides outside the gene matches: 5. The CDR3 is CASSSTGGADEQYF. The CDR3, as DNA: TGTGCCAGCAGCTCGACAGGGGGCGCAGACGAGCAGTACTTC. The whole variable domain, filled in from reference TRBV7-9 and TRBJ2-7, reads DTGVSQNPRHKITKRGQNVTFRCDPISEHNRLYWYRQTLGQGPEFLTYFQNEAQLEKSRLLSDRFSAERPKGSFSTLEIQRTEQGDSAMYLCASSSTGGADEQYFGPGTRLTVT.

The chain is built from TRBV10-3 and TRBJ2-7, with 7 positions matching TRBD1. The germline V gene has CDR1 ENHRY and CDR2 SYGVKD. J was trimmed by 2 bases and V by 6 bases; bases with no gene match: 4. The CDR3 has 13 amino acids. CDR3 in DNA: TGTGCCATCAGACCGACAGGGCCCTACGAGCAGTACTTC. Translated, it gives CAIRPTGPYEQYF.

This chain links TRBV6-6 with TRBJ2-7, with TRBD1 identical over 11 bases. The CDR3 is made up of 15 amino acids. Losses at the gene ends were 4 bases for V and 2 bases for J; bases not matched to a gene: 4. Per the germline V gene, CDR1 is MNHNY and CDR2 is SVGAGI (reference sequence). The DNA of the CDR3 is TGTGCCAGCAGTTCCGGGACAGGGGGTACCTACGAGCAGTACTTC. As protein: CASSSGTGGTYEQYF.

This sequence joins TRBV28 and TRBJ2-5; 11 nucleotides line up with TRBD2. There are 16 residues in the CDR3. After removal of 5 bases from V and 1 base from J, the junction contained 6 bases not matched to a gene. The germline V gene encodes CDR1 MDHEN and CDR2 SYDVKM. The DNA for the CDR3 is TGTGCCAGCAGTCTGTCTAGCGGGAGGATCCAAGAGACCCAGTACTTC. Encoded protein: CASSLSSGRIQETQYF. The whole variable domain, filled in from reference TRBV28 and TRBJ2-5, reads DVKVTQSSRYLVKRTGEKVFLECVQDMDHENMFWYRQDPGLGLRLIYFSYDVKMKEKGDIPEGYSVSREKKERFSLILESASTNQTSMYLCASSLSSGRIQETQYFGPGTRLLVL.

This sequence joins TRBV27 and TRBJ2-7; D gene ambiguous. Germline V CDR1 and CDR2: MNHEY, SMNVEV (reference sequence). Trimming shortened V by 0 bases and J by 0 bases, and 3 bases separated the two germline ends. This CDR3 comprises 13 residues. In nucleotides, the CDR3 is TGTGCCAGCAGTTTATCGACCTCCTACGAGCAGTACTTC. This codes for CASSLSTSYEQYF.

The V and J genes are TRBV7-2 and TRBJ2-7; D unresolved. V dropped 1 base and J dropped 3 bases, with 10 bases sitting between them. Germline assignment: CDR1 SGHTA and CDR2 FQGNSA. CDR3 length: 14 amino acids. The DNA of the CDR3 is TGTGCCAGCAGCTTAGGGGTTGGTGGCTACGAGCAGTACTTC. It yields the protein CASSLGVGGYEQYF.

The CDR3: CASSEGQGLLGELFF. CDR3 coding DNA: TGTGCCAGCAGTGAAGGACAGGGCTTGTTAGGGGAGCTGTTTTTT. The chain combines TRBV6-1 with TRBJ2-2; 7 nucleotides match TRBD1. CDR1 and CDR2 (germline): MNHNS, SASEGT. The CDR3 loop spans 15 amino acids. V lost 1 base, J lost 8 bases, and 7 bases stayed unmatched.

This CDR3 is CAWETGQGEKLFF. CDR3 in DNA: TGTGCCTGGGAGACCGGGCAAGGGGAAAAACTGTTTTTT. The chain recombines TRBV30 with TRBJ1-4; D unclear. V lost 5 bases and J 8 bases, leaving 15 bases between the germline ends. The CDR3 is 13 amino acids. The germline CDR1 and CDR2 sequences are GTSNPN and SVGIG (reference sequence).

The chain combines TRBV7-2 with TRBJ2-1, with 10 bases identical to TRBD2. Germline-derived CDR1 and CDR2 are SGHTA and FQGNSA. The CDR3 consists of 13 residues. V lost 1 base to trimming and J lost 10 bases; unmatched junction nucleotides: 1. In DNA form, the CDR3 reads TGTGCCAGCAGCTTAGTAGCGGGAGGCGAGCAGTTCTTC. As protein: CASSLVAGGEQFF.

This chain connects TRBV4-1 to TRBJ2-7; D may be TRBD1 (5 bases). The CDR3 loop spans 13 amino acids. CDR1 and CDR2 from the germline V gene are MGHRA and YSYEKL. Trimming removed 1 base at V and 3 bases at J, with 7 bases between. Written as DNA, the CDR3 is TGCGCCAGCAGCCAAGGGACAATCTACGAGCAGTACTTC. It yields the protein CASSQGTIYEQYF.

Here the CDR3 reads CASSQADRGVYEQYF. The CDR3, as DNA: TGCGCCAGCAGCCAGGCCGACAGGGGGGTCTACGAGCAGTACTTC. The V and J genes are TRBV4-3 and TRBJ2-7; TRBD1 matches 9 bases. V was pared by 3 bases and J by 3 bases, with 6 bases of the junction left unmatched. From germline, CDR1 is LGHNA and CDR2 YSLEER. The CDR3 runs 15 residues.

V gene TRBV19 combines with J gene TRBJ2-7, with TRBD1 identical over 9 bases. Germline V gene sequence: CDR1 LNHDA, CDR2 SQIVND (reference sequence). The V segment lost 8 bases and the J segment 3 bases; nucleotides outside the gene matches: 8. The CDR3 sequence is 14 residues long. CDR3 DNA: TGTGCCAGTGGAGGCGCGGACAGGGGCTACGAGCAGTACTTC. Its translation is CASGGADRGYEQYF.

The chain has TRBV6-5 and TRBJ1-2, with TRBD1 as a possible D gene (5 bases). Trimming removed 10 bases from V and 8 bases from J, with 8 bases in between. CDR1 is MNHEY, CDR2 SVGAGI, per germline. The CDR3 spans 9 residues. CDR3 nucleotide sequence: TGTGCCACTGGGACGGGCTACACCTTC. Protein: CATGTGYTF.

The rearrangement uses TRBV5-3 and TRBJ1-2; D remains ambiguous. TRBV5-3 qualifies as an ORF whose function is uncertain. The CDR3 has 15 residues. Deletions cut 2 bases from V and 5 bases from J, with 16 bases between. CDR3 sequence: CARSFPRSCWYGYTF. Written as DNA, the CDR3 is TGTGCCAGAAGCTTTCCGCGGAGTTGTTGGTATGGCTACACCTTC.

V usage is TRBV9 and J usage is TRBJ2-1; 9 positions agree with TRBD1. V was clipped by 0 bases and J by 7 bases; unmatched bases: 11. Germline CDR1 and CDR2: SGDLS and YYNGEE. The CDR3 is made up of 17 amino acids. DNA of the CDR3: TGTGCCAGCAGCGTAGGTTTAGGGACAGGGTATGGAAATGAGCAGTTCTTC. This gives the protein CASSVGLGTGYGNEQFF.

In nucleotides, the CDR3 is TGTGCCAGTAGTATGGGGAATTCACCCCTCCACTTT. This codes for CASSMGNSPLHF. This rearrangement joins TRBV19 to TRBJ1-6; D remains ambiguous. The CDR3 is 12 amino acids. CDR1 and CDR2 (germline): LNHDA, SQIVND (reference sequence). V lost 3 bases and J 7 bases, leaving 4 bases between the germline ends.

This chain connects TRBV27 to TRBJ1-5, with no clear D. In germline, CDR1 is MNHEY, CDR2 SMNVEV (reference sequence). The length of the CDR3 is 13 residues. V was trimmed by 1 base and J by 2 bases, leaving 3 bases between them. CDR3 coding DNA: TGTGCCAGCAGTTTATTGGGCAATCAGCCCCAGCATTTT. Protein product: CASSLLGNQPQHF.

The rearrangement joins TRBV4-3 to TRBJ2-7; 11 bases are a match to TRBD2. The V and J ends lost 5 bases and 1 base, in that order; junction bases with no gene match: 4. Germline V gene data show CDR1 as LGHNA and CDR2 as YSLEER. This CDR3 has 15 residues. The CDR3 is CASSTGTSGSYEQYF. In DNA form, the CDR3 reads TGCGCCAGCAGCACTGGGACTAGCGGATCCTACGAGCAGTACTTC.

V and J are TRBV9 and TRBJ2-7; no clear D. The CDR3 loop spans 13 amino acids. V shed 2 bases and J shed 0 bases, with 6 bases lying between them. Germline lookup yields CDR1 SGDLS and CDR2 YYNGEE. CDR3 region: CASSVSDSYEQYF. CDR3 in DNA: TGTGCCAGCAGCGTTTCCGACTCCTACGAGCAGTACTTC.

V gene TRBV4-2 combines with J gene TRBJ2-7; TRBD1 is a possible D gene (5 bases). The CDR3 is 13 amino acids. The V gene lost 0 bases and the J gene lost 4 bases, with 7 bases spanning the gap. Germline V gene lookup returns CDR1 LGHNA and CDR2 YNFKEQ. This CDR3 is CASSQDAGYEQYF. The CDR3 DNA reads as TGTGCCAGCAGCCAAGACGCAGGGTACGAGCAGTACTTC.

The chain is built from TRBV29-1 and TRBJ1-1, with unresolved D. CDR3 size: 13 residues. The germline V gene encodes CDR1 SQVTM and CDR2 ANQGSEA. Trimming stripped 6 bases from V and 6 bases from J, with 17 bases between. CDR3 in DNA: TGCAGCGTGGAGGGAGTAGGGAGAGCTGAAGCTTTCTTT. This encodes CSVEGVGRAEAFF.

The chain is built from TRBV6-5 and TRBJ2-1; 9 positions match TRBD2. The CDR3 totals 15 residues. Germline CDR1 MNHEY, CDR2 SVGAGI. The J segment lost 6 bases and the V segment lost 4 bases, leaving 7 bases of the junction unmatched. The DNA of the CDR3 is TGTGCCAGCAGTTCCTCGGCGGGAGGGCCCAATGAGCAGTTCTTC. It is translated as CASSSSAGGPNEQFF.

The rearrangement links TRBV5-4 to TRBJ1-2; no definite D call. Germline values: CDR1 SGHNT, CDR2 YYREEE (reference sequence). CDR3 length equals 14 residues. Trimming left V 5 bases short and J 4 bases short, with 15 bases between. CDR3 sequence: CASSPGGELYGYTF. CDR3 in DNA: TGTGCCAGCAGTCCGGGCGGAGAACTCTATGGCTACACCTTC.

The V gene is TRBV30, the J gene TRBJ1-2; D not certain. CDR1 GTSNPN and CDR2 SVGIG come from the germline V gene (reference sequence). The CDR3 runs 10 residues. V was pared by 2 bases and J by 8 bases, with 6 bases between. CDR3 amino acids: CAWSQKGYTF. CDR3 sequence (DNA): TGTGCCTGGAGTCAGAAGGGCTACACCTTC.

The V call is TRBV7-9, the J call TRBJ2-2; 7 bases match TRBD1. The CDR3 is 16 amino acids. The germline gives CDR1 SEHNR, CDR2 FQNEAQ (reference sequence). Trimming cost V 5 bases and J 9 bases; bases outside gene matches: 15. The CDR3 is CASSGARDRESRELFF. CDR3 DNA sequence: TGTGCCAGCAGCGGGGCCCGGGACAGAGAAAGTCGGGAGCTGTTTTTT.

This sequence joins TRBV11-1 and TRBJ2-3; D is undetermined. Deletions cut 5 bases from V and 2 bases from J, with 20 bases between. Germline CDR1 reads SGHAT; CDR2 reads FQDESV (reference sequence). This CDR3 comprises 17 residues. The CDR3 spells CASSLAGSSAFTDTQYF. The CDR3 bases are TGTGCCAGCAGCCTCGCCGGGTCGAGCGCCTTCACAGATACGCAGTATTTT.

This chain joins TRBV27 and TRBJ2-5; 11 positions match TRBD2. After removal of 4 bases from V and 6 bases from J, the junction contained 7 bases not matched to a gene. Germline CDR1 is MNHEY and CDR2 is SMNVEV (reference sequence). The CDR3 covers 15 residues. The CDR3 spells CASSSGTSGRQTQYF. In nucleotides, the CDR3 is TGTGCCAGCAGTTCCGGGACTAGCGGTCGCCAGACCCAGTACTTC.

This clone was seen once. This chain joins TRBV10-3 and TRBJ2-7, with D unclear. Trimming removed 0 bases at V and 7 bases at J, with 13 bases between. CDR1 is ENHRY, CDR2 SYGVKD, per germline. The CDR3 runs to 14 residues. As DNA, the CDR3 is TGTGCCATCAGTGAGTCCTATGGGGTGGGGGAGCAGTACTTC. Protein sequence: CAISESYGVGEQYF.

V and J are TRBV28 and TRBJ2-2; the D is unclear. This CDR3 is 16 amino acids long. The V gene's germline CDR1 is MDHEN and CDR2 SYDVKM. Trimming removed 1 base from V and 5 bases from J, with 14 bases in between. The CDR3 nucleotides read TGTGCCAGCAGTTTATCCACCCCCCGTTGGACCGGGGAGCTGTTTTTT. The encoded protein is CASSLSTPRWTGELFF.